Sequencing of this T cell receptor beta chain was carried out in a study of T cell changes during pregnancy in multiple sclerosis. CDR1 and CDR2 from the germline V gene are MNHEY and SMNVEV (reference sequence). Trimming removed 5 bases at V and 0 bases at J, with 8 bases between. CDR3 length: 13 residues. The assay was immunoSEQ multiplex PCR, and TCRdb's table has in-frame clones only and misses some. The table has about 63,000 clones, around 93% seen once. The specimen comprised CD8+ T cells from peripheral blood mononuclear cells, sampled in the second trimester of pregnancy. This chain connects TRBV27 to TRBJ2-7; no definite D call. This clonotype was sampled from a female donor with multiple sclerosis, enrolled in a pregnancy study. CDR3 in DNA: TGTGCCAGCAGTGAGACAAGCTCCTACGAGCAGTACTTC. Its protein is CASSETSSYEQYF.